These 8 T cell receptor beta chains were sequenced from one sample in a study of T cells in Graves' hyperthyroidism and ophthalmopathy. The source material, RNA transcripts, was used to amplify TCR beta CDR3 regions. Using the HTBI primer set, a first-round RT-PCR was run on the TCR CDR3. TCRdb re-called the multiplex PCR reads with MiXCR, one entry per CDR3 protein. The sample carries 500,000 to 800,000 distinct CDR3 sequences, roughly 15% recorded once. Sequenced input: blood. The receptors stem from a woman between 45 and 65 years old with Graves' ophthalmopathy.

The chain links TRBV27 to TRBJ2-7; 14 nucleotides agree with TRBD2. This CDR3 region has 15 residues. CDR1 MNHEY and CDR2 SMNVEV come from the germline V gene (reference sequence). Germline trimming cut 3 bases from V and 8 bases from J; bases unmatched to any gene: 6. CDR3 in amino acids: CASSLGLAGDYKQYF. For the CDR3, the DNA is TGTGCCAGCAGTTTGGGACTAGCGGGAGATTACAAGCAGTACTTC.

There are many counts of this clonotype. The chain couples TRBV6-5 to TRBJ2-7; D not resolved. V lost 2 bases to trimming and J lost 3 bases, with 11 bases between them. The CDR3 consists of 14 residues. In germline, CDR1 is MNHEY, CDR2 SVGAGI. The CDR3 here is CASSYAGLGYEQYF. In nucleotides, the CDR3 is TGTGCCAGCAGTTACGCCGGTTTGGGCTACGAGCAGTACTTC.

This clonotype came up many times. The chain couples TRBV28 to TRBJ2-7; D perhaps matches TRBD1 (6 bases). The CDR3 covers 15 residues. Between the trimmed V and J ends, which lost 8 bases and 2 bases, there was a span of 19 bases. CDR1 is MDHEN and CDR2 is SYDVKM in the germline V gene. This CDR3 is CASGSGGSDPYEQYF. The CDR3 coding sequence is TGTGCCAGCGGGTCTGGGGGCTCAGACCCCTACGAGCAGTACTTC. Full variable domain (rest looked up from reference TRBV28 and TRBJ2-7): DVKVTQSSRYLVKRTGEKVFLECVQDMDHENMFWYRQDPGLGLRLIYFSYDVKMKEKGDIPEGYSVSREKKERFSLILESASTNQTSMYLCASGSGGSDPYEQYFGPGTRLTVT.

V gene TRBV12-3 or TRBV12-4 combines with J gene TRBJ2-1; D call uncertain. Between the trimmed V and J ends, which lost 5 bases and 10 bases, there was a span of 12 bases. The length of the CDR3 is 12 residues. CDR3 amino acids: CASSPPLWEQFF. CDR3 sequence (DNA): TGTGCCAGCAGTCCCCCCCTTTGGGAGCAGTTCTTC.

This clonotype was detected many times. The chain uses TRBV29-1 and TRBJ2-7; no clear D. The CDR3 runs to 15 residues. The V and J ends lost 7 bases and 2 bases respectively, with 21 bases between them. CDR1 SQVTM and CDR2 ANQGSEA come from the germline V gene. The CDR3 DNA reads TGCAGCGCAAAAGGGCCCTACCAAGGAGCCTACGAGCAGTACTTC. Protein: CSAKGPYQGAYEQYF.

The V and J genes are TRBV5-4 and TRBJ1-6; 7 bases align to TRBD1. Unmatched junction bases numbered 4, after V lost 2 bases and J lost 5 bases. CDR1 is SGHNT, CDR2 YYREEE, per germline (reference sequence). This CDR3 is 15 amino acids long. CDR3 sequence reads: CASSFGTDNNSPLHF. DNA for the CDR3: TGTGCCAGCAGCTTTGGGACAGACAATAATTCACCCCTCCACTTT. The full variable domain, with the rest looked up from reference TRBV5-4 and TRBJ1-6, is ETGVTQSPTHLIKTRGQQVTLRCSSQSGHNTVSWYQQALGQGPQFIFQYYREEENGRGNFPPRFSGLQFPNYSSELNVNALELDDSALYLCASSFGTDNNSPLHFGNGTRLTVT.

This clonotype was recorded a few times. The V call is TRBV7-9, the J call TRBJ2-1; TRBD1 matches 7 bases. The CDR3 runs 13 residues. Trimming at V came to 1 base and at J to 9 bases, leaving 3 bases not matched to a gene. Germline values: CDR1 SEHNR, CDR2 FQNEAQ (reference sequence). DNA of the CDR3: TGTGCCAGCAGCTTAGACAGGGGTGCTGAGCAGTTCTTC. This sequence encodes CASSLDRGAEQFF.

This clonotype was seen many times. The chain couples TRBV6-1 to TRBJ2-7; D is possibly TRBD1 or TRBD2 (6 bases each). V was pared by 2 bases and J by 2 bases, with 22 bases between. Germline CDR1 and CDR2: MNHNS and SASEGT. This CDR3 region has 18 residues. CDR3 amino acids: CASSERGWGDIIPYEQYF. Here the CDR3 DNA reads TGTGCCAGCAGTGAAAGAGGTTGGGGGGACATCATACCCTACGAGCAGTACTTC.